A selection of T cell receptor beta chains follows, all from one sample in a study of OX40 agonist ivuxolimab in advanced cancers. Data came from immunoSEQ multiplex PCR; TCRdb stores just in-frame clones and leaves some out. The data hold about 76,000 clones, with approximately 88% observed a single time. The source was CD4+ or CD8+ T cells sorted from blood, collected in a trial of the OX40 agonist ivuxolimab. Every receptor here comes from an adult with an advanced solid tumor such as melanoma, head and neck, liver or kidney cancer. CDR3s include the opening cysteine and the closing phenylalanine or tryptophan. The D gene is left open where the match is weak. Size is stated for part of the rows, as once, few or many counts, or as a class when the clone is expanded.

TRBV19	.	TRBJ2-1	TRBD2	TGTGCCAGTTCTCCGGGACTATCGAATGAGCAGTTCTTC	CASSPGLSNEQFF
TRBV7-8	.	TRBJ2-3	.	TGTGCCAGCAGCTTCGGGCAGGAGCGACCACTTAGCACAGATACGCAGTATTTT	CASSFGQERPLSTDTQYF
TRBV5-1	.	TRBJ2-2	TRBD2	TGCGCCAGCAGCTTGGGACTAGCGGGGACGAACACCGGGGAGCTGTTTTTT	CASSLGLAGTNTGELFF
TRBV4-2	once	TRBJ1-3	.	TGTGCCAGCAGCCCCCCCGGGGCCGTCTCTGGAAACACCATATATTTT	CASSPPGAVSGNTIYF
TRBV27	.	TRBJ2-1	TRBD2	TGTGCCAGCAGTCTAATAGCGGGAGTTTTGTATGAGCAGTTCTTC	CASSLIAGVLYEQFF
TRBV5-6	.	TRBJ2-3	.	TGTGCCAGCAGCCCCTGGACAGAAACAGATACGCAGTATTTT	CASSPWTETDTQYF
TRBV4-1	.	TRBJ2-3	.	TGCGCCAGCAGCCAAGACCGGGCATCGGCCACAGATACGCAGTATTTT	CASSQDRASATDTQYF
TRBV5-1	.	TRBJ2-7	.	TGCGCCAGCAGCTCCCCTACGGCTTCCGAGCAGTACTTC	CASSSPTASEQYF
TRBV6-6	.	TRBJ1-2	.	TGTGCCAGCAGTTCGCCCCAAATGAACTATGGCTACACCTTC	CASSSPQMNYGYTF
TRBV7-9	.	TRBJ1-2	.	TGTGCCAGCAGCTTAGGGAGGGGGGGCGGCTACACCTTC	CASSLGRGGGYTF